This T cell receptor (beta chain) was identified in a study of blood T cell repertoires in COVID-19. About the study: There were acute and convalescent COVID-19 samples, and they came from the United States, Italy and Spain.

Profiled with immunoSEQ multiplex PCR; TCRdb holds only in-frame clones, not every one. Of about 90,000 clones detected, approximately 89% appear once; the ten largest clones hold approximately 2.2%. The germline CDR1 and CDR2 sequences are MNHEY and SVGAGI. The V end lost 0 bases, the J end lost 6 bases, and 8 bases lay between the germline ends. CDR3 length: 13 amino acids. The chain links TRBV6-5 to TRBJ1-2; D gene uncertain. Material: peripheral blood. This clonotype was sampled from a human donor with active COVID-19. The donor label of this sample is uncertain. The CDR3 bases are TGTGCCAGCAGTTACTCAGAGGCGGATGGCTACACCTTC. Encoded protein: CASSYSEADGYTF.